The sample holds one count of the clone carrying this T cell receptor beta chain. Sequenced by immunoSEQ multiplex PCR; TCRdb stores in-frame clones only, minus some. The sample contains 250,000 or so clones, 80% to 90% of which appear only once. Germline lookup yields CDR1 LGHNA and CDR2 YSLEER. CDR3 length: 13 residues. The ends were cut back, 1 base at V and 7 bases at J, with 10 bases in the middle. The sample belongs to a study of blood T cell repertoires in COVID-19. In the study overall: The cDNA or gDNA used as material had been derived from T cells, B-cell-depleted T cells, or PBMCs.

Sequencing was carried out using peripheral blood. The receptor's source is a woman between 40 and 55 years old who had recovered from COVID-19. The V call is TRBV4-3, the J call TRBJ1-2; D unresolved. DNA for the CDR3: TGCGCCAGCAGCCAAGCGGGAGGGTTTGGCTACACCTTC. Translated, it gives CASSQAGGFGYTF.